The clone carrying this T cell receptor (beta chain) has more than one count but fewer than ten. Looked up from germline, CDR1 is MDHEN and CDR2 is SYDVKM. The CDR3 contains 14 residues. V shed 6 bases and J 4 bases; nucleotides not matched to a gene: 3. In the source study's methods: Amplification from reference gene primers served as the basis for estimated nucleated cell counts. Assay used: immunoSEQ multiplex PCR; TCRdb lists only in-frame clones, some missing. V and J calls and clone size are those listed in that table; D and trimming were worked out from the DNA. Here the sample spans 90,000 to 100,000 clones, 84% being singletons. This specimen belongs to a study of blood T cell repertoires in COVID-19. Across the whole study: The United States, Italy and Spain were the sources of the acute and convalescent COVID-19 samples. Sources were T cells, B-cell-depleted T cells, or PBMCs; the material itself was cDNA or gDNA.

The specimen was peripheral blood. The chain employs TRBV28 and TRBJ1-6, with TRBD1 matching over 7 bases. The sequence was obtained from a man between 65 and 85 years old with active or convalescent COVID-19. CDR3 nucleotide sequence: TGTGCCAGCAGAGAGGGACAGTATAATTCACCCCTCCACTTT. Amino acid sequence: CASREGQYNSPLHF.